Each of the 4 T cell receptor beta chains below was sequenced from the same sample in a study of control samples from healthy donors and cancer patients. Produced via immunoSEQ multiplex PCR; TCRdb's table is partial and in-frame only. The top ten clones hold roughly 15% of a sample with 260,000 or so clones, 82% of them seen once. The specimen sequenced was PBMCs. The receptors come from a woman aged 60-70 years with lung cancer.

The chain joins TRBV5-1 to TRBJ1-1, with D hard to call. CDR3 length: 15 amino acids. The germline CDR1 and CDR2 sequences are SGHRS and YFSETQ. Deletions cut 3 bases from V and 2 bases from J, with 14 bases between. CDR3 nucleotides: TGCGCCAGCAGCTCCGGGTCCCTCTTAAACACTGAAGCTTTCTTT. This codes for CASSSGSLLNTEAFF.

J is TRBJ1-2 and V is TRBV24-1; no reliable D call. Germline loops: CDR1 KGHDR, CDR2 SFDVKD. V was shortened by 6 bases and J by 4 bases, with 11 bases between the two germline ends. The CDR3 has 13 residues. The chain's CDR3 is CATSSQAGYGYTF. CDR3 in DNA: TGTGCCACCAGTAGTCAGGCCGGCTATGGCTACACCTTC.

V and J are TRBV2 and TRBJ1-1; D not certain. V was trimmed by 0 bases and J by 6 bases, leaving 8 bases between them. The germline V gene has CDR1 SNHLY and CDR2 FYNNEI. CDR3 length equals 13 residues. The CDR3 here is CASSEALLAEAFF. The CDR3 region has the DNA TGTGCCAGCAGTGAAGCGCTTCTCGCTGAAGCTTTCTTT.

The rearrangement joins TRBV9 to TRBJ2-2; D uncertain. V lost 2 bases and J 4 bases, leaving 12 bases between the germline ends. The CDR3 has 15 amino acids. The germline gives CDR1 SGDLS, CDR2 YYNGEE. The CDR3 spells CASSVLQSGTGELFF. The CDR3 DNA sequence: TGTGCCAGCAGCGTCCTACAGTCGGGCACCGGGGAGCTGTTTTTT.